A selection of T cell receptor beta chains follows, all from one sample in a study of blood T cell repertoires in COVID-19. Produced via immunoSEQ multiplex PCR; TCRdb's table is partial and in-frame only. The sample holds around 100,000 clones; 70% to 90% are singletons and the top ten take around 5%. The sequencing input was peripheral blood. These receptors came from a human donor in a cohort sampled during active COVID-19. Both conserved end residues are part of each CDR3. The D gene is left open where the match is weak. Part of the rows lack a size; the others show once, few, many or a class for expanded clones.

clone_size j_call d_call v_call cdr3_aa cdr3_nt
. TRBJ2-1 . TRBV18 CASSPRTPSSYNEQFF TGTGCCAGCTCACCTAGGACACCGAGCTCCTACAATGAGCAGTTCTTC
. TRBJ2-2 TRBD2 TRBV9 CASSVVLADNTGELFF TGTGCCAGCAGCGTAGTACTAGCGGATAACACCGGGGAGCTGTTTTTT
. TRBJ1-5 . TRBV6-2/TRBV6-3 CASSGQLNSNQPQHF TGTGCCAGCAGTGGACAACTAAATAGCAATCAGCCCCAGCATTTT
. TRBJ2-1 TRBD2 TRBV29-1 CSVEGPGGAGTYNEQFF TGCAGCGTTGAGGGCCCGGGGGGAGCGGGAACCTACAATGAGCAGTTCTTC
. TRBJ2-1 TRBD2 TRBV30 CAWSSLAGVADEQFF TGTGCCTGGAGCTCTCTAGCGGGAGTAGCCGATGAGCAGTTCTTC
. TRBJ2-4 . TRBV7-2 CASSPPRVGKNIQYF TGTGCCAGCAGCCCCCCCAGGGTGGGCAAAAACATTCAGTACTTC
. TRBJ1-6 . TRBV3-1/TRBV3-2 CASSLKGGGPSSYNSPLHF TGTGCCAGCAGCCTCAAAGGGGGGGGACCGAGCTCCTATAATTCACCCCTCCACTTT
. TRBJ2-7 TRBD1 TRBV6-6 CASSSRGTGSYEQYF TGTGCCAGCAGCTCACGGGGGACAGGCTCCTACGAGCAGTACTTC
. TRBJ1-5 TRBD1 TRBV28 CASSQTGGGEPQHF TGTGCCAGCAGTCAGACAGGGGGCGGAGAGCCCCAGCATTTT
. TRBJ2-2 TRBD2 TRBV7-2 CASSRRTSGRASGELFF TGTGCCAGCAGCCGCCGGACTAGCGGGAGGGCCTCCGGGGAGCTGTTTTTT
. TRBJ1-4 . TRBV7-2 CASSLDSGKGEKLFF TGTGCCAGCAGCTTAGATTCAGGGAAGGGTGAAAAACTGTTTTTT
once TRBJ2-5 . TRBV7-2 CASSPRRASQETQYF TGTGCCAGCAGCCCACGGAGGGCCTCACAGGAGACCCAGTACTTC
. TRBJ2-5 . TRBV20-1 CSAREGRAQYF TGCAGTGCTAGGGAAGGGCGGGCCCAGTACTTC
. TRBJ2-7 . TRBV27 CATALGGPIYEQYF TGTGCCACCGCCCTAGGGGGACCTATCTACGAGCAGTACTTC
. TRBJ2-2 . TRBV9 CASSVVPGSGELFF TGTGCCAGCAGCGTAGTGCCTGGCTCCGGGGAGCTGTTTTTT
. TRBJ1-4 . TRBV3-1/TRBV3-2 CASSQSPNRNEKLFF TGTGCCAGCAGCCAAAGCCCCAACCGGAATGAAAAACTGTTTTTT
once TRBJ2-7 TRBD1 TRBV11-2 CASSFDRGAHEQYF TGTGCCAGCAGCTTCGACAGGGGAGCCCACGAGCAGTACTTC
. TRBJ2-1 TRBD2 TRBV5-1 CASSQGPSGSGYNEQFF TGCGCCAGCAGCCAAGGCCCTAGCGGGAGTGGTTACAATGAGCAGTTCTTC
once TRBJ1-4 TRBD1 TRBV2 CASSGGQGTGKLFF TGTGCCAGCTCAGGGGGACAGGGGACGGGAAAACTGTTTTTT
. TRBJ2-2 . TRBV7-3 CASTPEGTGELFF TGTGCCAGCACCCCCGAGGGCACCGGGGAGCTGTTTTTT
once TRBJ2-7 TRBD1 TRBV6-5 CASLPGGSSSYEQYF TGTGCCAGCTTGCCAGGGGGCAGTAGCTCCTACGAGCAGTACTTC
. TRBJ1-1 . TRBV5-1 CASSSRQDTEAFF TGCGCCAGCAGCTCCCGACAGGACACTGAAGCTTTCTTT
. TRBJ2-3 TRBD2 TRBV20-1 CSASYSLAVTDTQYF TGCAGTGCTAGTTATAGTCTAGCGGTCACAGATACGCAGTATTTT
. TRBJ2-7 TRBD2 TRBV13 CASSAGTSGAYEQYF TGTGCCAGCAGCGCCGGGACTAGCGGGGCCTACGAGCAGTACTTC
once TRBJ1-1 . TRBV5-1 CASSLRTGMNTEAFF TGCGCCAGCAGCTTGCGTACAGGTATGAACACTGAAGCTTTCTTT
. TRBJ2-5 TRBD2 TRBV30 CAWSNPGLPNF TGTGCCTGGAGCAATCCGGGACTACCAAACTTC
. TRBJ2-2 . TRBV18 CASSPYRLDRTGELFF TGTGCCAGCTCACCCTACCGACTGGACAGAACCGGGGAGCTGTTTTTT
. TRBJ1-2 . TRBV28 CASSLGRRSYGYTF TGTGCCAGCAGTTTAGGGAGGAGGTCCTATGGCTACACCTTC
. TRBJ2-5 . TRBV9 CASSQDTHPVQETQYF TGTGCCAGCTCCCAGGACACACATCCGGTCCAAGAGACCCAGTACTTC
. TRBJ2-5 . TRBV5-1 CASSSGTPQETQYF TGCGCCAGCAGCTCCGGGACACCCCAAGAGACCCAGTACTTC
. TRBJ2-6 . TRBV10-3 CAIRTVGGTLSGANVLTF TGTGCCATCAGGACCGTCGGGGGTACCCTCTCTGGGGCCAACGTCCTGACTTTC
. TRBJ1-1 TRBD1 TRBV3-1/TRBV3-2 CASSPGTGIMNTEAFF TGTGCCAGCAGTCCCGGGACAGGGATTATGAACACTGAAGCTTTCTTT
. TRBJ1-2 TRBD1 TRBV5-1 CASSLDRGHGYTF TGCGCCAGCAGCTTGGACAGGGGGCATGGCTACACCTTC
. TRBJ2-7 . TRBV5-6 CASSETRGSYEQYF TGTGCCAGCAGCGAAACCCGGGGCTCCTACGAGCAGTACTTC
. TRBJ2-7 TRBD1 TRBV7-9 CASSTRGQGAGEQYF TGTGCCAGCAGCACCCGGGGACAGGGGGCGGGGGAGCAGTACTTC
. TRBJ2-3 . TRBV4-3 CASSRGIHTDTQYF TGCGCCAGCAGCCGCGGGATCCACACAGATACGCAGTATTTT
. TRBJ2-1 TRBD2 TRBV12-3/TRBV12-4 CASSLSTSEEQFF TGTGCCAGCAGTTTATCGACTAGCGAAGAGCAGTTCTTC
. TRBJ1-6 . TRBV3-1/TRBV3-2 CASSHLEANSPLHF TGTGCCAGCAGCCACCTAGAGGCGAATTCACCCCTCCACTTT
. TRBJ2-1 TRBD2 TRBV11-3 CASSSPGGARQFF TGTGCCAGCAGCTCTCCCGGGGGGGCCCGGCAGTTCTTC
. TRBJ2-1 TRBD2 TRBV2 CASRSAGGSYNEQFF TGTGCCAGCAGGTCCGCGGGGGGCTCCTACAATGAGCAGTTCTTC